A single sample gave rise to the 14 T cell receptor beta chains below, sequenced in a study of molecular identifiers for immune sequencing clone quantification. TCRdb reprocessed the PCR reads with MiXCR, giving one entry per CDR3 protein. Here the sample spans nearly 55,000 distinct CDR3 sequences, roughly a third being singletons. The specimen sequenced was naive CD8+ T cells from blood, with Jurkat cell RNA spiked in. Subset meaning: FACS-sorted CD8+CD4-CCR7+CD45RA+ naive T cells. The receptor set was obtained from a human donor in good health. Some libraries in this study had Jurkat cell RNA spiked in.

This chain joins TRBV12-3 or TRBV12-4 and TRBJ2-5; D is unresolved. This CDR3 spans 14 amino acids. With 3 bases removed from V and 5 bases from J, the gap between germline ends came to 13 bases. CDR3 nucleotides: TGTGCCAGCAGTTTCCCCGAAGGCCGCGAGACCCAGTACTTC. The encoded protein is CASSFPEGRETQYF.

In its sample, this clonotype was seen many times. J is TRBJ1-1 and V is TRBV5-5; 7 positions match TRBD1. Germline CDR1 reads SGHKS; CDR2 reads YYEKEE (reference sequence). With V trimmed by 5 bases and J by 8 bases, 6 bases remained unmatched. CDR3 size: 12 residues. The CDR3 loop reads CASSFTGEEAFF. The CDR3 DNA reads TGTGCCAGCAGTTTTACAGGGGAGGAAGCTTTCTTT.

This clonotype was seen only a few times. One end of the junction fails to match germline, which may point to a read error. The rearrangement links TRBV2 to TRBJ1-2, with 8 nucleotides matching TRBD1. There are 12 residues in the CDR3. Germline lookup yields CDR1 SNHLY and CDR2 FYNNEI. The CDR3 DNA reads as TGTGCCAGCAGTATTGGCAGGGGGCGAGAACTCTTC. Protein sequence: CASSIGRGRELF.

The rearrangement links TRBV3-1 to TRBJ1-5, with 7 nucleotides matching TRBD1. V gave up 0 bases and J gave up 2 bases; unmatched junction bases: 7. The germline gives CDR1 LGHDT, CDR2 YNNKEL (reference sequence). This CDR3 is 17 amino acids long. CDR3 bases: TGTGCCAGCAGCCAAGATTGGAGGGGGCGAGGCAATCAGCCCCAGCATTTT. Protein product: CASSQDWRGRGNQPQHF.

This clonotype showed up many times. The chain is built from TRBV5-4 and TRBJ2-7; 8 nucleotides agree with TRBD2. J gave up 5 bases and V 3 bases, and 13 bases lay outside the gene matches. The CDR3 runs to 16 residues. Germline loops: CDR1 SGHNT, CDR2 YYREEE (reference sequence). CDR3 region: CASSWRGAGYAHEQYF. CDR3 nucleotides: TGTGCCAGCAGCTGGCGGGGGGCAGGCTATGCCCACGAGCAGTACTTC.

J is TRBJ2-7 and V is TRBV25-1; no firm D call. CDR3 length: 13 amino acids. V lost 2 bases and J lost 2, with 7 bases in between. The germline V gene has CDR1 MGHDK and CDR2 SYGVNS. The CDR3 protein is CASSEVNAYEQYF. CDR3 bases: TGTGCCAGCAGTGAAGTCAACGCCTACGAGCAGTACTTC.

This clonotype occurred a few times. Its ends do not fully match the called genes, so a read error is possible. The chain has TRBV29-1 and TRBJ2-2; possibly TRBD1 or TRBD2 for D (5 bases each). The CDR3 is 13 residues long. Germline V gene sequence: CDR1 SQVTM, CDR2 ANQGSEA. CDR3 nucleotides: TGCAGCGGTGCCAGGGCGAACACCGGGGAGCTGATTTTT. Its protein is CSGARANTGELIF.

The J gene is TRBJ2-3, the V gene TRBV7-6; 7 bases fit TRBD2. Per germline, CDR1 SGHVS and CDR2 FNYEAQ. V was pared by 3 bases and J by 2 bases, with 5 bases of the junction left unmatched. The CDR3 consists of 15 residues. The CDR3 nucleotides are TGTGCCAGCAGCTTTTTCCGGGAGGACACAGATACGCAGTATTTT. Its protein product is CASSFFREDTDTQYF.

The table lists this clonotype with many counts. The rearrangement joins TRBV20-1 to TRBJ2-7, with 7 bases fitting TRBD1. Trimming removed 3 bases from V and 2 bases from J; junction bases left unmatched: 10. Germline V gene sequence: CDR1 DFQATT, CDR2 SNEGSKA (reference sequence). The CDR3 has 15 residues. The CDR3 nucleotides read TGCAGTGCTAGGTCCCGGACAGGAAGCCCCTACGAGCAGTACTTC. It is translated as CSARSRTGSPYEQYF.

The chain has TRBV13 and TRBJ2-5; 8 nucleotides align to TRBD1. The CDR3 covers 16 residues. Germline values: CDR1 PRHDT, CDR2 FYEKMQ (reference sequence). The V segment lost 5 bases and the J segment 5 bases; nucleotides outside the gene matches: 13. The CDR3 here is CASSPSLTGVHETQYF. CDR3 DNA: TGTGCCAGCAGCCCGTCCCTGACAGGGGTCCATGAGACCCAGTACTTC.

This clonotype was detected only a few times. A much larger clone differs from this one at a single base, so this may be a read error. This chain connects TRBV28 to TRBJ1-5; no reliable D call. CDR3 length equals 14 residues. Looked up from germline, CDR1 is MDHEN and CDR2 is SYDVKM. V lost 5 bases and J 2 bases, leaving 10 bases between the germline ends. CDR3 DNA: TGTGCCAGCAGTCGAATCAATCGCAATCAGCCCCAGCATTTT. This gives the protein CASSRINRNQPQHF.

This chain connects TRBV29-1 to TRBJ2-1, with 12 bases fitting TRBD2. This CDR3 comprises 15 residues. The germline V gene has CDR1 SQVTM and CDR2 ANQGSEA. The V segment lost 4 bases and the J segment 3 bases; nucleotides outside the gene matches: 4. The CDR3 DNA sequence: TGCAGCGTTGGACCGACTAGCGGGAGCTACAATGAGCAGTTCTTC. Translating it yields CSVGPTSGSYNEQFF.

This clonotype has a handful of counts. This chain links TRBV9 with TRBJ2-3; no clear D gene. The CDR3 covers 15 residues. Germline assignment: CDR1 SGDLS and CDR2 YYNGEE. V was clipped by 9 bases and J by 2 bases, with 19 bases between them. Here the CDR3 DNA reads TGTGCCACCGCCCCGAGTGGAGACCCCACAGATACGCAGTATTTT. Its translation: CATAPSGDPTDTQYF.

This clonotype was seen ten or more times. Its ends do not fully match the called genes, so a read error is possible. The V gene is TRBV7-6, the J gene TRBJ1-4; D gene ambiguous. Germline V gives CDR1 SGHVS, CDR2 FNYEAQ. The CDR3 extends over 13 amino acids. The CDR3, as DNA: TGTGCCAGCAGTCCGACTATTAATGACAAACTGTTTTTT. Protein product: CASSPTINDKLFF.